The T cell receptor beta chain under discussion was sequenced for a study of beta chain features in type 1 diabetes. Whole-study findings and limits: Type 1 diabetes patients had moderately but significantly shorter TCRB CDR3s in all four CD4+ subsets. For cells with high TCR expression, cDNA sequencing could yield over-representation. Unsettled here was the matter of whether HLA type influences TCRB rearrangement. Within the patient group, naive, central memory and Treg TCRB repertoires appeared more similar to each other than within healthy donors.

In all sorted populations, purity surpassed 98%. Concerning this clone: What it binds is unknown.

The authors reverse transcribed all of the isolated RNA, so sequencing captured expressed TCRB transcripts. Only in-frame clones appear in the TCRdb table, and some are missing; sequencing was by immunoSEQ multiplex PCR. The table has a few hundred thousand clones, approximately 12% seen once. V lost 8 bases and J lost 5; bases outside the gene matches: 6. Germline V gives CDR1 SNHLY, CDR2 FYNNEI. The CDR3 runs 14 residues. The chain links TRBV2 to TRBJ2-1, with TRBD2 identical over 10 bases. This TCR was sampled from a woman aged 18-35 years with type 1 diabetes. Sequencing was done on a sample of naive CD4+ T cells from blood. CDR3 sequence reads: CASARTSGNNEQFF. Here the CDR3 DNA reads TGTGCCAGCGCTCGAACTAGCGGGAACAATGAGCAGTTCTTC.